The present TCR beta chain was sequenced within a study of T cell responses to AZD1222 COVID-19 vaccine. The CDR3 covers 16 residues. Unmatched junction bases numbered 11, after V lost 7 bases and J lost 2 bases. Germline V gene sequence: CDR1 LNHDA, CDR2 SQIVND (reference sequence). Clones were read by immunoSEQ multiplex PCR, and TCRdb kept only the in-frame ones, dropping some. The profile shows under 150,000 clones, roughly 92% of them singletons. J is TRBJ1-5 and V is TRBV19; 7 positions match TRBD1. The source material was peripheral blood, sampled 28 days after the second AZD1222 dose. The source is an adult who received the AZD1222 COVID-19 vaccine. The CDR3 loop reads CASNPDRFGGNQPQHF. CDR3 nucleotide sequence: TGTGCCAGTAACCCGGACAGGTTCGGGGGCAATCAGCCCCAGCATTTT.